This T cell receptor (beta chain) was captured in a study of blood T cell repertoires in COVID-19. Produced via immunoSEQ multiplex PCR; TCRdb's table is partial and in-frame only. The sample yields some 97,000 clones, about nine tenths seen once. Germline loops: CDR1 SNHLY, CDR2 FYNNEI. V was shortened by 1 base and J by 4 bases, with 8 bases between the two germline ends. CDR3 length: 15 amino acids. This receptor was obtained from a man aged 55 to 70 with acute or convalescent COVID-19. The chain combines TRBV2 with TRBJ2-6; possibly TRBD1 for D (5 bases). The material sequenced was peripheral blood. This chain's CDR3 is CASSEGGKGANVLTF. CDR3 DNA: TGTGCCAGCAGTGAAGGGGGCAAAGGGGCCAACGTCCTGACTTTC.